What follows are 30 T cell receptor beta chains derived from one specimen sequenced in a study of beta chain features in type 1 diabetes. Their antigens are not known. Overall study findings and caveats: The study found moderately but significantly shorter TCRB CDR3s in all four CD4+ subsets of Type 1 diabetes patients.

The investigators reverse transcribed all of the isolated RNA, so they sequenced expressed TCRB transcripts. Assay used: immunoSEQ multiplex PCR; TCRdb lists only in-frame clones, some missing. This table has 130,000 to 150,000 clones, less than 15% appearing once. Material: central memory CD4+ T cells from blood. The source is a man younger than 35 with type 1 diabetes.

This clone was seen a few times. V gene TRBV29-1 combines with J gene TRBJ1-2, with 8 positions matching TRBD1. Looked up from germline, CDR1 is SQVTM and CDR2 is ANQGSEA. V was pared by 7 bases and J by 6 bases, with 10 bases of the junction left unmatched. This CDR3 is 13 amino acids long. DNA of the CDR3: TGCAGCGCTCACTCCAGGGGGCTTGATGGCTACACCTTC. It specifies CSAHSRGLDGYTF.

This clone was counted a few times. V and J are TRBV19 and TRBJ1-2, with 7 nucleotides matching TRBD1. Germline V lookup: CDR1 LNHDA, CDR2 SQIVND (reference sequence). Trimming cost V 7 bases and J 8 bases; bases outside gene matches: 4. The CDR3 runs 11 residues. The CDR3 reads CASTGQIGYTF. CDR3 bases: TGTGCCAGTACGGGACAGATAGGCTACACCTTC. The variable domain in full, completed from reference TRBV19 and TRBJ1-2, reads DGGITQSPKYLFRKEGQNVTLSCEQNLNHDAMYWYRQDPGQGLRLIYYSQIVNDFQKGDIAEGYSVSREKKESFPLTVTSAQKNPTAFYLCASTGQIGYTFGSGTRLTVV.

The genes are TRBV6-6 and TRBJ2-5; D unresolved. The CDR3 loop spans 11 amino acids. The germline V gene has CDR1 MNHNY and CDR2 SVGAGI (reference sequence). The germline V and J ends were trimmed by 4 bases and 5 bases, with 5 bases remaining between them. CDR3 nucleotides: TGTGCCAGCAGTTTCCCGGAGACCCAGTACTTC. It specifies CASSFPETQYF.

The J gene is TRBJ2-7, the V gene TRBV19; 9 positions agree with TRBD1. Germline values: CDR1 LNHDA, CDR2 SQIVND (reference sequence). CDR3 size: 13 residues. The V and J ends lost 5 bases and 3 bases, in that order; junction bases with no gene match: 2. Here the CDR3 DNA reads TGTGCCAGTAGTGGGACAGGGTACTACGAGCAGTACTTC. Amino acids: CASSGTGYYEQYF. Variable domain in full (rest from reference TRBV19 and TRBJ2-7): DGGITQSPKYLFRKEGQNVTLSCEQNLNHDAMYWYRQDPGQGLRLIYYSQIVNDFQKGDIAEGYSVSREKKESFPLTVTSAQKNPTAFYLCASSGTGYYEQYFGPGTRLTVT.

This clone has more than one count but fewer than ten. J is TRBJ2-6 and V is TRBV7-8; unclear D gene. Germline CDR1 is SGHVS and CDR2 is FQNEAQ. This CDR3 is built from 16 residues. V lost 3 bases to trimming and J lost 3 bases, with 12 bases between them. CDR3 nucleotide sequence: TGTGCCAGCAGCTTTGGCTTTCTCCTTGGGGCCAACGTCCTGACTTTC. Translated: CASSFGFLLGANVLTF.

This clone was detected only a few times. This chain uses TRBV6-5 with TRBJ2-3; 8 bases fit TRBD2. Germline assignment: CDR1 MNHEY and CDR2 SVGAGI. Losses at the gene ends were 5 bases for V and 4 bases for J; bases not matched to a gene: 5. This CDR3 region has 14 residues. For the CDR3, the DNA is TGTGCCAGCAGTCCGACTAGCGACCCAGATACGCAGTATTTT. It codes for CASSPTSDPDTQYF.

This clone has at least ten counts. The chain has TRBV7-2 and TRBJ2-1; weak D call: TRBD1 (7 bases). Germline CDR1 and CDR2: SGHTA and FQGNSA. The CDR3 is 15 amino acids. V was clipped by 6 bases and J by 6 bases, with 18 bases between them. The CDR3 protein is CASSRWRGHGNEQFF. The CDR3 DNA sequence: TGTGCCAGCAGTAGGTGGAGGGGGCACGGCAATGAGCAGTTCTTC.

The chain combines TRBV4-2 with TRBJ2-5, with 9 bases lining up with TRBD1. The CDR3 is made up of 17 amino acids. The ends lost 3 bases at V and 5 bases at J; junction bases unmatched: 13. Germline V gene data show CDR1 as LGHNA and CDR2 as YNFKEQ. The CDR3 reads CASSHETSGQGWETQYF. Here the CDR3 DNA reads TGTGCCAGCAGCCACGAGACGTCGGGACAGGGATGGGAGACCCAGTACTTC.

The chain links TRBV18 to TRBJ2-2, with TRBD1 as a possible D gene (6 bases). This CDR3 has 14 amino acids. Germline V gene data show CDR1 as KGHSH and CDR2 as LQKENI. The V end was cut by 2 bases, the J end by 5 bases, with 9 bases between. CDR3 sequence: CASSPGQGTGELFF. Here the CDR3 DNA reads TGTGCCAGCTCACCAGGCCAGGGGACCGGGGAGCTGTTTTTT.

This clone was counted between two and nine times. This chain connects TRBV19 to TRBJ1-2, with unresolved D. This CDR3 is 13 amino acids long. V was pared by 4 bases and J by 4 bases, with 10 bases between. Germline V gives CDR1 LNHDA, CDR2 SQIVND (reference sequence). The CDR3 DNA is TGTGCCAGTAGTACAGACGGACGCTATGGCTACACCTTC. Its protein is CASSTDGRYGYTF.

This clone came up a few times. The chain has TRBV7-8 and TRBJ1-2; 8 nucleotides match TRBD1. The CDR3 has 14 amino acids. V lost 6 bases, J lost 5 bases, and 8 bases stayed unmatched. Germline loops: CDR1 SGHVS, CDR2 FQNEAQ. Written as DNA, the CDR3 is TGTGCCAGCAGTCCCGGGACAGGCTCTTATGGCTACACCTTC. As protein: CASSPGTGSYGYTF.

This clone was detected only a few times. CDR3 region: CASSPPPSGANVLTF. The DNA of the CDR3 is TGTGCCAGCAGCCCCCCGCCGTCTGGGGCCAACGTCCTGACTTTC. The gene calls are TRBV28 and TRBJ2-6; D call uncertain. The CDR3 contains 15 residues. V shed 6 bases and J shed 1 base, with 10 bases lying between them. Germline-derived CDR1 and CDR2 are MDHEN and SYDVKM.

The V and J genes are TRBV6-5 and TRBJ2-7, with a tentative D call TRBD1 (7 bases). Germline V gene data show CDR1 as MNHEY and CDR2 as SVGAGI. The CDR3 runs 16 residues. Trimming removed 0 bases at V and 5 bases at J, with 17 bases between. The CDR3 is CASSYSGGRGGDEQYF. CDR3 DNA: TGTGCCAGCAGTTACTCAGGGGGCAGGGGAGGTGACGAGCAGTACTTC.

In its sample, this clone was seen many times. V is TRBV7-9 and J is TRBJ1-6; no clear D. The CDR3 is 12 amino acids. V lost 1 base and J lost 8, with 3 bases in between. The germline V gene has CDR1 SEHNR and CDR2 FQNEAQ (reference sequence). The CDR3 sequence: CASSLEYSPLHF. The CDR3 nucleotides read TGTGCCAGCAGCTTAGAGTATTCACCCCTCCACTTT.

This clone came up a few times. This chain connects TRBV14 to TRBJ1-2, with a tentative D call TRBD1 (6 bases). CDR1 and CDR2 from the germline V gene are SGHDN and FVKESK. Trimming removed 5 bases from V and 4 bases from J, with 14 bases in between. The CDR3 has 14 amino acids. CDR3 DNA: TGTGCCAGCAGCGCTGACAGGCGGACCTATGGCTACACCTTC. This gives the protein CASSADRRTYGYTF. Full variable domain (outside the CDR3, taken from reference TRBV14 and TRBJ1-2): EAGVTQFPSHSVIEKGQTVTLRCDPISGHDNLYWYRRVMGKEIKFLLHFVKESKQDESGMPNNRFLAERTGGTYSTLKVQPAELEDSGVYFCASSADRRTYGYTFGSGTRLTVV.

The J gene is TRBJ2-1, the V gene TRBV7-9; 8 bases align to TRBD1. V lost 5 bases, J lost 5 bases, and 11 bases stayed unmatched. Germline V gene sequence: CDR1 SEHNR, CDR2 FQNEAQ (reference sequence). The CDR3 contains 16 residues. CDR3 amino acids: CASSPHPRTGNNEQFF. CDR3 nucleotide sequence: TGTGCCAGCAGCCCTCACCCTAGGACAGGGAACAATGAGCAGTTCTTC.

The chain joins TRBV6-5 to TRBJ1-1; 7 nucleotides line up with TRBD1. The CDR3 spans 15 residues. Germline V gene data show CDR1 as MNHEY and CDR2 as SVGAGI. The V segment lost 2 bases and the J segment 3 bases; nucleotides outside the gene matches: 6. CDR3 protein: CASSYGGQGDTEAFF. DNA for the CDR3: TGTGCCAGCAGTTACGGGGGGCAGGGGGACACTGAAGCTTTCTTT.

The CDR3 loop reads CASGLPHGEQFF. Here the CDR3 DNA reads TGTGCTAGTGGTTTGCCCCATGGTGAGCAGTTCTTC. The chain is built from TRBV12-5 and TRBJ2-1; D remains unclear. Germline-derived CDR1 and CDR2 are LGHNT and FRNRAP. CDR3 size: 12 residues. Trimming removed 2 bases at V and 9 bases at J, with 8 bases between.

The chain carries TRBV29-1 and TRBJ1-4; D perhaps matches TRBD1 (6 bases). Germline V CDR1 and CDR2: SQVTM, ANQGSEA. The CDR3 has 13 residues. Trimming cost V 7 bases and J 8 bases, with 17 bases left between them. Here the CDR3 DNA reads TGCAGCGCCGCGTGGGGGCGGGAGGAAAAACTGTTTTTT. This translates into CSAAWGREEKLFF.

This clone was seen only a few times. V is TRBV2 and J is TRBJ2-1; 9 bases align to TRBD1. CDR3 length equals 13 residues. Germline lookup yields CDR1 SNHLY and CDR2 FYNNEI. CDR3 DNA: TGTACCACCGGGACAGGGAATTACAATGAGCAGTTCTTC. Its protein is CTTGTGNYNEQFF.

The chain is built from TRBV19 and TRBJ1-2; 8 bases match TRBD1. Trimming took 3 bases from V and 7 from J; bases not matched to a gene: 4. Germline CDR1 LNHDA, CDR2 SQIVND (reference sequence). The CDR3 covers 13 residues. The CDR3 loop reads CASSMDRVGGYTF. CDR3 DNA: TGTGCCAGTAGTATGGACAGGGTGGGTGGCTACACCTTC.

This clone was seen only once. The chain has TRBV27 and TRBJ1-5, with 10 bases that match TRBD1. V gave up 0 bases and J gave up 1 base; unmatched junction bases: 3. This CDR3 spans 17 amino acids. Germline V lookup: CDR1 MNHEY, CDR2 SMNVEV (reference sequence). DNA of the CDR3: TGTGCCAGCAGTTTATCGGCGGGACAGGGGAGCAATCAGCCCCAGCATTTT. This translates into CASSLSAGQGSNQPQHF.

This clone was recorded a few times. The chain combines TRBV19 with TRBJ2-1; a possible D gene is TRBD1 (5 bases). The V gene's germline CDR1 is LNHDA and CDR2 SQIVND (reference sequence). The CDR3 has 14 residues. V lost 5 bases and J lost 10, with 18 bases in between. The CDR3 spells CASSSQVGGAEQFF. The DNA for the CDR3 is TGTGCCAGTAGTTCACAGGTGGGTGGTGCGGAGCAGTTCTTC.

J is TRBJ1-5 and V is TRBV28; maybe TRBD1 (6 bases). The CDR3 runs 17 residues. Germline-derived CDR1 and CDR2 are MDHEN and SYDVKM. V was pared by 2 bases and J by 3 bases, with 17 bases between. CDR3 in amino acids: CASSLDRRSYTNQPQHF. In nucleotides, the CDR3 is TGTGCCAGCAGTTTAGACAGGAGGTCCTATACCAATCAGCCCCAGCATTTT.

At least ten counts were recorded for this clone. V gene TRBV30 combines with J gene TRBJ1-1, with D possibly being TRBD1 (5 bases). Germline V gene lookup returns CDR1 GTSNPN and CDR2 SVGIG (reference sequence). CDR3 length equals 12 residues. The V end lost 4 bases, the J end lost 5 bases, and 11 bases lay between the germline ends. Here the CDR3 reads CAWTGDGTEAFF. CDR3 bases: TGTGCCTGGACGGGGGATGGAACTGAAGCTTTCTTT.

The J gene is TRBJ2-7, the V gene TRBV15, with 7 bases identical to TRBD1. The length of the CDR3 is 16 residues. Losses at the gene ends were 2 bases for V and 2 bases for J; bases not matched to a gene: 9. The germline gives CDR1 LNHNV, CDR2 YYDKDF (reference sequence). The CDR3 coding sequence is TGTGCCACCAGCAGAACAACCTCGGACAGGCCCTACGAGCAGTACTTC. Translating it yields CATSRTTSDRPYEQYF.

The DNA for the CDR3 is TGCGCCAGCAGCTCGCAGTTCAATGAGCAGTTCTTC. The encoded protein is CASSSQFNEQFF. The chain has TRBV5-1 and TRBJ2-1; D uncertain. The V end lost 3 bases, the J end lost 6 bases, and 7 bases lay between the germline ends. Germline assignment: CDR1 SGHRS and CDR2 YFSETQ. The CDR3 is 12 amino acids.

This clone was found a few times. The rearrangement links TRBV7-3 to TRBJ2-3; D unclear. Trimming stripped 3 bases from V and 3 bases from J, with 7 bases between. The CDR3 has 13 amino acids. Germline lookup yields CDR1 SGHTA and CDR2 FQGTGA. Here the CDR3 reads CASSFGRTDTQYF. For the CDR3, the DNA is TGTGCCAGCAGCTTCGGTCGGACAGATACGCAGTATTTT.

The rearrangement uses TRBV5-1 and TRBJ2-7; D uncertain. From germline, CDR1 is SGHRS and CDR2 YFSETQ. Trimming removed 0 bases at V and 9 bases at J, with 10 bases between. The CDR3 loop spans 12 amino acids. The CDR3 sequence is CASSLGDHLQYF. CDR3 coding DNA: TGCGCCAGCAGCTTGGGGGATCACCTGCAGTACTTC.

This chain uses TRBV14 with TRBJ2-5, with 10 bases lining up with TRBD1. J lost 5 bases, V lost 5 bases, and 11 bases had no gene match. This CDR3 has 16 residues. Per germline, CDR1 SGHDN and CDR2 FVKESK. CDR3 protein: CASSLEDRGILETQYF. The DNA for the CDR3 is TGTGCCAGCAGCTTGGAGGACAGGGGGATATTGGAGACCCAGTACTTC.